This T cell receptor beta chain was recovered during a study of blood T cells in healthy people across ages. Regarding the study as a whole: Roughly linear declines in TCR beta diversity per million T cells occurred with age.

Samples each yielded at least 5 micrograms of total RNA. A second roughly 7 to 11 cycle PCR used barcoded and J-beta primers. Each of the cDNA molecules was tagged by a template-switch adaptor with 12 random nucleotides. Every sample returned 2.5 million or more CDR3-containing paired-end reads. TCRdb ran MiXCR on the 5' RACE reads and lists one entry per CDR3 protein. There are roughly 800,000 distinct CDR3 sequences in the sample; roughly 50% occur only once, and about 20% lies in the top ten. The sample holds many counts of this clonotype. Its target is unknown. This CDR3 contains 13 residues. Trimming shortened V by 3 bases and J by 7 bases, and 7 bases separated the two germline ends.

Sequenced input: blood. The V call is TRBV12-3 or TRBV12-4, the J call TRBJ1-6; D remains unclear. The sequence derives from a man younger than 45 in good health. In DNA, the CDR3 is TGTGCCAGCAGTTTGGTCCCGAATTCACCCCTCCACTTT. Translating it yields CASSLVPNSPLHF.